This TCR beta chain derives from a study of T cell responses to AZD1222 COVID-19 vaccine. The germline gives CDR1 SGHVS, CDR2 FNYEAQ. V was pared by 9 bases and J by 3 bases, with 6 bases of the junction left unmatched. The CDR3 contains 14 residues. Some clones are missing from TCRdb's copy, which holds only in-frame ones; the method was immunoSEQ multiplex PCR. Among under 150,000 clones listed, 80% to 95% were seen once. This sequence joins TRBV7-6 and TRBJ2-2; 8 bases align to TRBD2. This receptor was identified in an adult in good health. The sample was peripheral blood, taken on day 0 of AZD1222 vaccination. Here the CDR3 reads CASRGGRYTGELFF. The CDR3 nucleotides read TGTGCCAGTCGAGGCGGGAGGTACACCGGGGAGCTGTTTTTT. The full variable domain, in which reference TRBV7-6 and TRBJ2-2 provide the parts outside the CDR3, is GAGVSQSPRYKVTKRGQDVALRCDPISGHVSLYWYRQALGQGPEFLTYFNYEAQQDKSGLPNDRFSAERPEGSISTLTIQRTEQRDSAMYRCASRGGRYTGELFFGEGSRLTVL.